The present TCR beta chain was sequenced within a study of T cells expressing NK-cell markers. The CDR3 sequence is 12 residues long. Per the germline V gene, CDR1 is SGHAT and CDR2 is FQNNGV. After re-calling the 5' RACE reads, TCRdb lists one entry per CDR3 protein, DNA absent. This sample's table has about 540,000 distinct CDR3 sequences. The genes are TRBV11-2 and TRBJ2-1. Sequencing was performed on blood T cells: a sorted CD56 or NKG2C T cell subset, CD4+ or CD8+ T cells, or bulk PBMC T cells (not recorded which). This clonotype was sampled from a man younger than 35 in good health. The CDR3: CASDGPDNEQFF.